These T cell receptor beta chains were read from a single sample in a study of T-cell memory formation after mild COVID-19. In TCRdb, the 5' RACE reads were re-called with MiXCR into one record per CDR3 protein. The table records some 150,000 distinct CDR3 sequences, about 19% of them present only once. The specimen sequenced was PBMCs or a T cell subset sorted from them (not recorded which). The receptors were gathered from an adult woman who had mild COVID-19 (a few samples of this study predate the infection). Cell type and time point are not known. The conserved cysteine and the conserved F or W are not part of the CDR3 here.

CDR3aa	v_gene	j_gene
ASSLVPTGEQY	TRBV5-1	TRBJ2-7
ATSDRSGGPNTGELF	TRBV24-1	TRBJ2-2
ASREQGFTGELF	TRBV3-1	TRBJ2-2
ASTGEETQY	TRBV2	TRBJ2-5
ASSHDLGQGGYGYT	TRBV4-2	TRBJ1-2
ASSLVTGSSYEQY	TRBV7-8	TRBJ2-7
ASSQTVLGSYEQY	TRBV4-3	TRBJ2-7
AWRQSNEQF	TRBV30	TRBJ2-1
ASSLGGFFNQPQH	TRBV12-3/TRBV12-4	TRBJ1-5
ASRLRIAVGAGYETQY	TRBV2	TRBJ2-5
ASSRQEMGTEAF	TRBV4-1	TRBJ1-1
ASSPFDRAKLF	TRBV2	TRBJ1-4
SARDAVTPSNYGYT	TRBV20-1	TRBJ1-2
ASMQETDTQY	TRBV2	TRBJ2-3
ASSLSSADNEQF	TRBV7-2	TRBJ2-1
ASSSAGTSRKETQY	TRBV7-2	TRBJ2-5
ASSASRGSQETQY	TRBV11-3	TRBJ2-5
ASSQDGGRGEKLF	TRBV4-1	TRBJ1-4
ASGAGIDSPLH	TRBV11-1	TRBJ1-6
ASSQAGTLKSGAF	TRBV4-1	TRBJ1-1
ASSEMGTVETQY	TRBV2	TRBJ2-5
ASSLVGGNQPQH	TRBV7-9	TRBJ1-5
ASSLTNGGPNYGYT	TRBV5-5	TRBJ1-2
ASSVGQGDDEQY	TRBV5-1	TRBJ2-7
ASSFGGEGNIQY	TRBV12-3/TRBV12-4	TRBJ2-4
SASGGGALEKLF	TRBV20-1	TRBJ1-4